This passage covers 29 T cell receptor beta chains from one sample sequenced in a study of T cells in Graves' hyperthyroidism and ophthalmopathy. Amplified TCR beta CDR3 regions derived from RNA transcripts. Initially, a first-round RT-PCR of the TCR CDR3 employed the HTBI primer set. In TCRdb, the multiplex PCR reads were re-called with MiXCR into one record per CDR3 protein. The table lists some 300,000 distinct CDR3 sequences, 15% to 20% of them singletons. Sequencing was performed on blood. The receptors shown here come from a man in his forties or fifties with Graves' ophthalmopathy.

This clonotype was seen at least ten times. This sequence joins TRBV12-3 or TRBV12-4 and TRBJ2-7; no clear D gene. The CDR3 totals 14 residues. V dropped 5 bases and J dropped 3 bases, with 14 bases sitting between them. CDR3 DNA sequence: TGTGCCAGCAGTCCCCGCGGACGTGGCTACGAGCAGTACTTC. Residues: CASSPRGRGYEQYF.

This clonotype has at least ten counts. The chain couples TRBV30 to TRBJ1-1; D gene ambiguous. The CDR3 spans 14 residues. Trimming removed 0 bases from V and 0 bases from J, with 8 bases in between. From germline, CDR1 is GTSNPN and CDR2 SVGIG (reference sequence). The chain's CDR3 is CAWSVRGVNTEAFF. The CDR3 nucleotides are TGTGCCTGGAGTGTACGGGGAGTGAACACTGAAGCTTTCTTT.

This clonotype was detected ten times or more. The V call is TRBV3-1, the J call TRBJ2-1; the D is unclear. V lost 5 bases and J lost 5, with 7 bases in between. Germline CDR1 is LGHDT and CDR2 is YNNKEL (reference sequence). The CDR3 length is 12 residues. The CDR3 bases are TGTGCCAGCAGCAAATTCCACAATGAGCAGTTCTTC. Amino acid sequence: CASSKFHNEQFF.

CDR3 amino acids: CSVSLGSYEQYF. The CDR3 nucleotides read TGCAGCGTATCCCTAGGGTCCTACGAGCAGTACTTC. This sequence joins TRBV29-1 and TRBJ2-7; D call uncertain. CDR1 and CDR2 from the germline V gene are SQVTM and ANQGSEA. V was shortened by 6 bases and J by 1 base, with 10 bases between the two germline ends. The CDR3 runs 12 residues.

At least ten counts were recorded for this clonotype. This chain connects TRBV2 to TRBJ2-7, with TRBD1 matching over 11 bases. CDR1 is SNHLY, CDR2 FYNNEI, per germline. J lost 1 base, V lost 4 bases, and 3 bases had no gene match. The CDR3 sequence is 15 residues long. The CDR3 DNA sequence: TGTGCCAGCAGTGGGGGACAGGGGGGTTCCTACGAGCAGTACTTC. It translates to CASSGGQGGSYEQYF.

The sample holds many counts of this clonotype. V usage is TRBV27 and J usage is TRBJ2-4, with D unclear. Trimming pared 4 bases from V and 0 bases from J, leaving 13 bases between. The CDR3 contains 16 residues. CDR1 MNHEY and CDR2 SMNVEV come from the germline V gene (reference sequence). DNA of the CDR3: TGTGCCAGCAGTTCCCTCTCCCCTCTAGCCAAAAACATTCAGTACTTC. Protein sequence: CASSSLSPLAKNIQYF.

The rearrangement joins TRBV10-3 to TRBJ2-7; TRBD1 aligns across 8 bases. V was pared by 8 bases and J by 3 bases, with 6 bases of the junction left unmatched. The germline CDR1 and CDR2 sequences are ENHRY and SYGVKD. The CDR3 contains 13 residues. The CDR3 DNA reads as TGTGCCATCCGACGGGGGACAGGCTACGAGCAGTACTTC. Translated, it gives CAIRRGTGYEQYF.

The rearrangement links TRBV30 to TRBJ1-6; D call uncertain. Germline V gene sequence: CDR1 GTSNPN, CDR2 SVGIG (reference sequence). This CDR3 region has 12 residues. The V and J ends lost 0 bases and 10 bases respectively, with 7 bases between them. The CDR3 loop is CAWSVTGSPLHF. Here the CDR3 DNA reads TGTGCCTGGAGTGTTACCGGGTCACCCCTCCACTTT. The entire variable domain, with the rest obtained from reference TRBV30 and TRBJ1-6, is as follows: SQTIHQWPATLVQPVGSPLSLECTVEGTSNPNLYWYRQAAGRGLQLLFYSVGIGQISSEVPQNLSASRPQDRQFILSSKKLLLSDSGFYLCAWSVTGSPLHFGNGTRLTVT.

This clonotype was observed at least ten times. The genes are TRBV18 and TRBJ1-5; 10 nucleotides align to TRBD1. The V segment lost 6 bases and the J segment 5 bases; nucleotides outside the gene matches: 7. This CDR3 contains 15 residues. Per the germline V gene, CDR1 is KGHSH and CDR2 is LQKENI. The CDR3 sequence is CASSLTGGDDQPQHF. The CDR3 DNA sequence: TGTGCCAGCTCCCTGACAGGGGGCGATGATCAGCCCCAGCATTTT.

This clonotype was seen a handful of times. The chain recombines TRBV6-1 with TRBJ1-1; D gene unclear. V lost 5 bases to trimming and J lost 1 base, with 8 bases between them. This CDR3 has 13 residues. Germline assignment: CDR1 MNHNS and CDR2 SASEGT. The CDR3 region is CASSYEANTEAFF. The CDR3 bases are TGTGCCAGCAGTTATGAAGCGAACACTGAAGCTTTCTTT.

J is TRBJ2-1 and V is TRBV9; D call uncertain. Trimming took 4 bases from V and 0 from J, leaving 17 bases between them. This CDR3 is 17 amino acids long. CDR1 and CDR2 from the germline V gene are SGDLS and YYNGEE. The CDR3 region is CASSHSEIWGSYNEQFF. CDR3 bases: TGTGCCAGCAGCCACAGTGAGATATGGGGCTCCTACAATGAGCAGTTCTTC.

The chain has TRBV9 and TRBJ1-1; weak D call: TRBD1 (6 bases). This CDR3 is built from 15 residues. Germline CDR1 reads SGDLS; CDR2 reads YYNGEE. V shed 0 bases and J shed 4 bases, with 13 bases lying between them. CDR3 sequence reads: CASSVGDTGLTEAFF. The DNA for the CDR3 is TGTGCCAGCAGCGTAGGAGATACAGGGCTCACTGAAGCTTTCTTT.

The chain carries TRBV15 and TRBJ2-3; weak D call: TRBD2 (5 bases). V dropped 1 base and J dropped 2 bases, with 10 bases sitting between them. There are 15 residues in the CDR3. CDR1 LNHNV and CDR2 YYDKDF come from the germline V gene (reference sequence). CDR3 bases: TGTGCCACCAGCAGAGCCCGGGGTTCCACAGATACGCAGTATTTT. It encodes CATSRARGSTDTQYF.

This clonotype was recorded many times. The rearrangement links TRBV5-1 to TRBJ2-7; TRBD1 aligns across 7 bases. Per germline, CDR1 SGHRS and CDR2 YFSETQ. The CDR3 contains 16 residues. V was pared by 0 bases and J by 6 bases, with 12 bases of the junction left unmatched. The CDR3 sequence is CASSLASGGSSGEQYF. The CDR3 region has the DNA TGCGCCAGCAGCTTGGCATCAGGGGGTTCTTCGGGCGAGCAGTACTTC.

The table lists this clonotype with many counts. The genes are TRBV7-3 and TRBJ2-1; 7 bases agree with TRBD2. The CDR3 sequence is 14 residues long. The V gene's germline CDR1 is SGHTA and CDR2 FQGTGA. The V gene end was trimmed by 2 bases and the J gene end by 3 bases; junction bases not matched to a gene: 1. The DNA of the CDR3 is TGTGCCAGCAGCTTAGGACTAGACTACAATGAGCAGTTCTTC. This codes for CASSLGLDYNEQFF.

This clonotype was seen a few times. The V and J genes are TRBV6-1 and TRBJ2-5; no reliable D call. V was cut by 6 bases and J by 1 base, with 9 bases left in between. This CDR3 has 13 residues. In germline, CDR1 is MNHNS, CDR2 SASEGT. The CDR3 coding sequence is TGTGCCAGCAGACCAGAAATCCAAGAGACCCAGTACTTC. Amino acid sequence: CASRPEIQETQYF.

This clonotype was counted at least ten times. The rearrangement links TRBV3-1 to TRBJ2-7, with 7 bases lining up with TRBD2. Germline loops: CDR1 LGHDT, CDR2 YNNKEL (reference sequence). There are 15 residues in the CDR3. The V gene end was trimmed by 3 bases and the J gene end by 4 bases; junction bases not matched to a gene: 9. This chain's CDR3 is CASSHPTSSPYEQYF. In DNA form, the CDR3 reads TGTGCCAGCAGCCACCCGACTAGCAGTCCGTACGAGCAGTACTTC.

This clonotype occurred many times. This chain links TRBV28 with TRBJ2-3, with 13 bases matching TRBD2. Germline lookup yields CDR1 MDHEN and CDR2 SYDVKM. This CDR3 region has 18 residues. V trimming: 1 base; J trimming: 3 bases; junction bases outside the gene matches: 7. This chain's CDR3 is CASSLYSRTSGRTDTQYF. CDR3 DNA: TGTGCCAGCAGTTTATATTCGAGGACTAGCGGGAGAACAGATACGCAGTATTTT. The variable domain in full, completed from reference TRBV28 and TRBJ2-3, reads DVKVTQSSRYLVKRTGEKVFLECVQDMDHENMFWYRQDPGLGLRLIYFSYDVKMKEKGDIPEGYSVSREKKERFSLILESASTNQTSMYLCASSLYSRTSGRTDTQYFGPGTRLTVL.

V is TRBV7-9 and J is TRBJ2-1, with 10 bases fitting TRBD2. The CDR3 runs to 16 residues. V was clipped by 5 bases and J by 6 bases; unmatched bases: 10. Germline lookup yields CDR1 SEHNR and CDR2 FQNEAQ (reference sequence). CDR3 region: CASSHTSGRAFNEQFF. CDR3 bases: TGTGCCAGCAGCCATACAAGCGGGAGGGCCTTCAATGAGCAGTTCTTC.

The sample holds a few counts of this clonotype. The chain recombines TRBV11-2 with TRBJ1-3, with no clear D. CDR3 length equals 14 residues. Germline values: CDR1 SGHAT, CDR2 FQNNGV. V lost 0 bases and J lost 7, with 10 bases in between. CDR3 DNA sequence: TGTGCCAGCAGCTTAGAAGGGCGGGCGAACACCATATATTTT. This gives the protein CASSLEGRANTIYF.

The table lists this clonotype with many counts. The chain is built from TRBV6-1 and TRBJ1-5; D is ambiguous. The CDR3 loop spans 14 amino acids. Looked up from germline, CDR1 is MNHNS and CDR2 is SASEGT. V was cut by 8 bases and J by 4 bases, with 15 bases left in between. In DNA form, the CDR3 reads TGTGCCAGCTCAACGGACGGAGGAAATCAGCCCCAGCATTTT. Amino acids: CASSTDGGNQPQHF.

This sequence joins TRBV10-2 and TRBJ2-1; TRBD2 matches 7 bases. The CDR3 consists of 14 residues. The V gene's germline CDR1 is WSHSY and CDR2 SAAADI. V trimming: 6 bases; J trimming: 2 bases; junction bases outside the gene matches: 4. CDR3 in DNA: TGCGCCAGCAGCGGGACTATCCCCTACAATGAGCAGTTCTTC. Translated: CASSGTIPYNEQFF.

This clonotype came up many times. CDR3 DNA: TGTGCCAGCAGTGTGCGGGGGATCGGAAACACTGAAGCTTTCTTT. Its protein is CASSVRGIGNTEAFF. The chain uses TRBV2 and TRBJ1-1; maybe TRBD1 (5 bases). This CDR3 has 15 residues. The germline V gene has CDR1 SNHLY and CDR2 FYNNEI. V dropped 4 bases and J dropped 2 bases, with 14 bases sitting between them.

The chain carries TRBV24-1 and TRBJ2-7; tentatively, D is TRBD1 (5 bases). V gave up 10 bases and J gave up 6 bases, with 12 bases separating them. Germline loops: CDR1 KGHDR, CDR2 SFDVKD. This CDR3 region has 11 residues. The CDR3 protein is CATGTGAEQYF. In DNA, the CDR3 is TGTGCCACGGGAACAGGCGCCGAGCAGTACTTC.

The CDR3 is CASSQDHRLASGEQFF. The DNA for the CDR3 is TGTGCCAGCAGCCAAGATCATCGACTAGCGTCAGGGGAGCAGTTCTTC. The chain joins TRBV14 to TRBJ2-1, with TRBD2 matching 8 bases. The V and J ends lost 0 bases and 10 bases, in that order; junction bases with no gene match: 11. This CDR3 region has 16 residues. Per germline, CDR1 SGHDN and CDR2 FVKESK.

The chain recombines TRBV14 with TRBJ2-2, with D perhaps matching TRBD2 (6 bases). The CDR3 is made up of 16 amino acids. Germline V gene data show CDR1 as SGHDN and CDR2 as FVKESK. Trimming took off 0 bases at V and 6 bases at J, with 14 bases between the two ends. The CDR3 region has the DNA TGTGCCAGCAGCCAAGAACTAGCCCGGTCGTCCGGGGAGCTGTTTTTT. This sequence encodes CASSQELARSSGELFF.

The chain uses TRBV14 and TRBJ2-1; 10 bases map to TRBD2. The CDR3 loop spans 17 amino acids. The V and J ends lost 3 bases and 1 base, in that order; junction bases with no gene match: 6. In germline, CDR1 is SGHDN, CDR2 FVKESK. DNA of the CDR3: TGTGCCAGCAGCCACCTAGCGGGAGAACTGTCCTACAATGAGCAGTTCTTC. Translated: CASSHLAGELSYNEQFF.

This clonotype has at least ten counts. CDR3 sequence reads: CASSLRGGFGETQYF. Written as DNA, the CDR3 is TGTGCCAGCAGCTTAAGGGGGGGGTTCGGGGAGACCCAGTACTTC. The rearrangement uses TRBV7-3 and TRBJ2-5, with TRBD2 matching over 7 bases. This CDR3 is 15 amino acids long. The germline gives CDR1 SGHTA, CDR2 FQGTGA. The J segment lost 5 bases and the V segment lost 1 base, leaving 7 bases of the junction unmatched.

This clonotype was found a few times. The rearrangement joins TRBV6-1 to TRBJ1-5; D possibly corresponds to TRBD1 (5 bases). Germline V gene sequence: CDR1 MNHNS, CDR2 SASEGT. The V and J ends lost 4 bases and 3 bases respectively, with 7 bases between them. There are 13 residues in the CDR3. CDR3 nucleotide sequence: TGTGCCAGCAGTGGGACACCCAATCAGCCCCAGCATTTT. Residues: CASSGTPNQPQHF.